One and the same sample provided the 10 T cell receptor beta chains below, sequenced in a study of T cells in Graves' hyperthyroidism and ophthalmopathy. Amplification yielded TCR beta CDR3 regions, with RNA transcripts as the source. During a first-round RT-PCR of the TCR CDR3, the HTBI primer set was used. In TCRdb, the multiplex PCR reads were re-called with MiXCR into one record per CDR3 protein. The sample includes hundreds of thousands of distinct CDR3 sequences, less than 20% of them seen just once. Sequencing input: blood. These receptors came from a man between 40 and 49 years old with Graves' ophthalmopathy.

The chain carries TRBV9 and TRBJ2-1; D unresolved. The CDR3 length is 15 residues. The V and J ends lost 0 bases and 6 bases respectively, with 13 bases between them. From germline, CDR1 is SGDLS and CDR2 YYNGEE. CDR3 region: CASSVADVPANEQFF. The CDR3 nucleotides read TGTGCCAGCAGCGTAGCGGACGTTCCGGCCAATGAGCAGTTCTTC. The full variable domain, with the rest looked up from reference TRBV9 and TRBJ2-1, is DSGVTQTPKHLITATGQRVTLRCSPRSGDLSVYWYQQSLDQGLQFLIQYYNGEERAKGNILERFSAQQFPDLHSELNLSSLELGDSALYFCASSVADVPANEQFFGPGTRLTVL.

This clonotype showed up many times. The rearrangement joins TRBV28 to TRBJ2-1, with D unclear. This CDR3 spans 14 amino acids. Per the germline V gene, CDR1 is MDHEN and CDR2 is SYDVKM. The V gene lost 7 bases and the J gene lost 2 bases, with 12 bases spanning the gap. The CDR3 loop is CASKELQPYNEQFF. In DNA, the CDR3 is TGTGCCAGCAAGGAGCTGCAGCCCTACAATGAGCAGTTCTTC. Combining the CDR3 with reference TRBV28 and TRBJ2-1 gives the whole variable domain DVKVTQSSRYLVKRTGEKVFLECVQDMDHENMFWYRQDPGLGLRLIYFSYDVKMKEKGDIPEGYSVSREKKERFSLILESASTNQTSMYLCASKELQPYNEQFFGPGTRLTVL.

This clonotype appeared many times. The genes are TRBV7-9 and TRBJ1-2; D is unresolved. Germline CDR1 SEHNR, CDR2 FQNEAQ (reference sequence). Between the trimmed V and J ends, which lost 1 base and 6 bases, there was a span of 9 bases. The CDR3 consists of 13 residues. CDR3 nucleotide sequence: TGTGCCAGCAGCTTAGATGGAGGTAATGGCTACACCTTC. Translated: CASSLDGGNGYTF. Together with reference TRBV7-9 and TRBJ1-2, the CDR3 gives the full variable domain: DTGVSQNPRHKITKRGQNVTFRCDPISEHNRLYWYRQTLGQGPEFLTYFQNEAQLEKSRLLSDRFSAERPKGSFSTLEIQRTEQGDSAMYLCASSLDGGNGYTFGSGTRLTVV.

This clonotype has a count of ten or more. This chain links TRBV20-1 with TRBJ2-7; 9 bases line up with TRBD1. CDR3 length equals 14 residues. The germline V gene has CDR1 DFQATT and CDR2 SNEGSKA (reference sequence). Trimming cost V 6 bases and J 2 bases; bases outside gene matches: 8. CDR3 bases: TGCAGTGCATACCCCGGGACAGGGCCCTACGAGCAGTACTTC. This sequence encodes CSAYPGTGPYEQYF.

This clonotype was picked up many times. The chain is built from TRBV24-1 and TRBJ2-1; possibly TRBD1 for D (6 bases). The V and J ends lost 3 bases and 3 bases respectively, with 20 bases between them. Germline lookup yields CDR1 KGHDR and CDR2 SFDVKD. The CDR3 loop spans 18 amino acids. The CDR3 region is CATSDPSPTGQNYNEQFF. Written as DNA, the CDR3 is TGTGCCACCAGTGATCCCTCCCCCACCGGACAGAACTACAATGAGCAGTTCTTC.

V and J are TRBV6-5 and TRBJ1-2, with D possibly matching TRBD1 (6 bases). Trimming pared 0 bases from V and 7 bases from J, leaving 12 bases between. In germline, CDR1 is MNHEY, CDR2 SVGAGI. The CDR3 has 14 amino acids. The CDR3 region is CASSYSRGSGGYTF. The DNA for the CDR3 is TGTGCCAGCAGTTACTCGAGGGGGAGTGGTGGCTACACCTTC.

The chain links TRBV4-3 to TRBJ2-1; D possibly corresponds to TRBD2 (6 bases). V gave up 2 bases and J gave up 12 bases, with 11 bases separating them. Germline V gene sequence: CDR1 LGHNA, CDR2 YSLEER. This CDR3 is 12 amino acids long. The CDR3 spells CASSQPGGLQFF. The CDR3 region has the DNA TGCGCCAGCAGCCAACCTGGGGGACTGCAGTTCTTC.

This clonotype was seen ten or more times. The V and J genes are TRBV12-3 or TRBV12-4 and TRBJ2-1; TRBD2 matches 8 bases. With V trimmed by 5 bases and J by 7 bases, 13 bases remained unmatched. The CDR3 is 16 amino acids. The CDR3 spells CASSHTGGESWNEQFF. The DNA of the CDR3 is TGTGCCAGCAGTCACACGGGGGGGGAGTCGTGGAATGAGCAGTTCTTC.

In this sample, this clonotype turned up many times. The J gene is TRBJ2-7, the V gene TRBV3-1; D might be TRBD1 (5 bases). CDR3 length equals 13 residues. Trimming took 6 bases from V and 6 from J, leaving 15 bases between them. Germline CDR1 reads LGHDT; CDR2 reads YNNKEL (reference sequence). The CDR3 nucleotides are TGTGCCAGCAGACACTACCAGGGTGGCGAGCAGTACTTC. It encodes CASRHYQGGEQYF.

The chain has TRBV6-2 or TRBV6-3 and TRBJ2-2; D possibly corresponds to TRBD2 (6 bases). Trimming removed 5 bases at V and 6 bases at J, with 28 bases between. The CDR3 extends over 19 amino acids. The V gene's germline CDR1 is MNHEY and CDR2 SVGEGT. This chain's CDR3 is CASSPMFTRTSREAGELFF. CDR3 sequence (DNA): TGTGCCAGCAGTCCCATGTTTACAAGAACTAGTAGGGAGGCCGGGGAGCTGTTTTTT.